A single sample gave rise to the 15 T cell receptor beta chains below, sequenced in a study of cytomegalovirus exposure and HLA in healthy donors. The primer mix had 60 Vbeta and 13 Jbeta primers. Data came from immunoSEQ multiplex PCR; TCRdb stores just in-frame clones and leaves some out. This sample has 150,000 to 200,000 clones, with roughly 80% found just once. The sequencing sample was made of PBMCs. The receptors were gathered from a female donor in good health and CMV-seronegative.

The chain carries TRBV4-1 and TRBJ1-1; TRBD1 agrees at 7 bases. There are 15 residues in the CDR3. V gave up 4 bases and J gave up 2 bases; unmatched junction bases: 7. Germline CDR1 and CDR2: MGHRA and YSYEKL. CDR3: CASSPRQGGNTEAFF. Written as DNA, the CDR3 is TGCGCCAGCAGCCCGAGACAGGGTGGAAACACTGAAGCTTTCTTT.

V gene TRBV6-6 combines with J gene TRBJ1-2; D is perhaps TRBD1 (6 bases). Trimming took 5 bases from V and 6 from J, leaving 19 bases between them. Looked up from germline, CDR1 is MNHNY and CDR2 is SVGAGI (reference sequence). CDR3 length: 15 amino acids. CDR3 residues: CASSNQPGQRDGYTF. For the CDR3, the DNA is TGTGCCAGCAGTAATCAGCCGGGACAAAGGGATGGCTACACCTTC.

The chain joins TRBV4-1 to TRBJ1-2; D remains ambiguous. The V gene lost 4 bases and the J gene lost 2 bases, with 17 bases spanning the gap. The germline V gene encodes CDR1 MGHRA and CDR2 YSYEKL. CDR3 length: 16 residues. The CDR3 spells CASSLPSDFGNYGYTF. The CDR3 bases are TGCGCCAGCAGCCTTCCCAGCGACTTCGGAAACTATGGCTACACCTTC.

The rearrangement uses TRBV2 and TRBJ1-6; TRBD1 is a possible D gene (5 bases). V was cut by 5 bases and J by 9 bases, with 17 bases left in between. This CDR3 has 15 residues. Germline V gene lookup returns CDR1 SNHLY and CDR2 FYNNEI. The CDR3 bases are TGTGCCAGCAGTAAAGAGGGGCAAGGTAGTTCACCCCTCCACTTT. Its protein is CASSKEGQGSSPLHF.

V is TRBV6-1 and J is TRBJ1-5; 10 bases agree with TRBD1. Per the germline V gene, CDR1 is MNHNS and CDR2 is SASEGT. Losses at the gene ends were 2 bases for V and 9 bases for J; bases not matched to a gene: 13. The CDR3 runs to 17 residues. This CDR3 reads CASSEIWDRGFSGPQHF. The CDR3 DNA sequence: TGTGCCAGCAGTGAAATCTGGGACAGGGGTTTTTCGGGGCCCCAGCATTTT.

This chain connects TRBV7-3 to TRBJ2-7, with 9 bases fitting TRBD1. This CDR3 region has 15 residues. V was clipped by 2 bases and J by 5 bases; unmatched bases: 7. Germline V CDR1 and CDR2: SGHTA, FQGTGA. The CDR3 here is CASSLYGTGLNEQYF. In DNA form, the CDR3 reads TGTGCCAGCAGCTTATATGGGACAGGGTTAAACGAGCAGTACTTC. The whole variable domain, filled in from reference TRBV7-3 and TRBJ2-7, reads GAGVSQTPSNKVTEKGKYVELRCDPISGHTALYWYRQSLGQGPEFLIYFQGTGAADDSGLPNDRFFAVRPEGSVSTLKIQRTERGDSAVYLCASSLYGTGLNEQYFGPGTRLTVT.

The chain links TRBV6-5 to TRBJ2-7; 7 positions agree with TRBD1. With 0 bases clipped from V and 3 bases from J, the junction kept 2 bases outside the gene matches. Germline V gene data show CDR1 as MNHEY and CDR2 as SVGAGI. The CDR3 is 14 residues long. The chain's CDR3 is CASSYSGQSYEQYF. The CDR3 nucleotides read TGTGCCAGCAGTTACTCGGGACAGAGCTACGAGCAGTACTTC.

The rearrangement links TRBV27 to TRBJ1-5; TRBD1 is a possible D gene (5 bases). Trimming shortened V by 6 bases and J by 1 base, and 16 bases separated the two germline ends. This CDR3 is 16 amino acids long. From germline, CDR1 is MNHEY and CDR2 SMNVEV (reference sequence). The CDR3 spells CASSLGAAQSNQPQHF. CDR3 nucleotide sequence: TGTGCCAGCAGCCTAGGGGCAGCACAAAGCAATCAGCCCCAGCATTTT.

The rearrangement joins TRBV21-1 to TRBJ2-2; no DNA check was done on the table's D call, TRBD1. TRBV21-1 is classified as a pseudogene. The length of the CDR3 is 16 residues. CDR3 DNA sequence: TGTGCCAGCAGCAAAGGCCCGGCAGGGGACACCGGGGAGCTGTTTTTT. Translation: CASSKGPAGDTGELFF.

The chain uses TRBV11-3 and TRBJ2-4, with 11 nucleotides matching TRBD2. Unmatched junction bases numbered 8, after V lost 1 base and J lost 0 bases. CDR1 is SGHNT and CDR2 is YENEEA in the germline V gene. This CDR3 region has 19 residues. The DNA for the CDR3 is TGTGCCAGCAGCTTAGTCCTAGCGGGGGGTCCCCTAGCCAAAAACATTCAGTACTTC. It translates to CASSLVLAGGPLAKNIQYF.

This clone was seen once. The chain employs TRBV5-1 and TRBJ2-5, with a possible D match to TRBD1 (5 bases). Germline loops: CDR1 SGHRS, CDR2 YFSETQ. The CDR3 runs 14 residues. Trimming took off 0 bases at V and 4 bases at J, with 10 bases between the two ends. The CDR3 protein is CASSLGQNLETQYF. As DNA, the CDR3 is TGCGCCAGCAGCTTGGGACAGAATTTAGAGACCCAGTACTTC.

A single count supports this clone. The chain joins TRBV7-4 to TRBJ1-5; 8 bases align to TRBD1. There are 16 residues in the CDR3. Germline assignment: CDR1 SGHVT and CDR2 SQSDAQ. Unmatched junction bases numbered 11, after V lost 4 bases and J lost 6 bases. The CDR3 spells CASSSPRGQGSQPQHF. Written as DNA, the CDR3 is TGTGCCAGCAGCTCACCACGAGGACAGGGATCTCAGCCCCAGCATTTT.

This clone was seen a handful of times. This rearrangement joins TRBV18 to TRBJ1-5; 11 bases are shared with TRBD1. The V segment lost 6 bases and the J segment 6 bases; nucleotides outside the gene matches: 4. The germline CDR1 and CDR2 sequences are KGHSH and LQKENI. CDR3 length equals 14 residues. The CDR3 here is CASSFGTGGQPQHF. The CDR3 DNA sequence: TGTGCCAGCTCTTTCGGGACAGGGGGTCAGCCCCAGCATTTT.

The J gene is TRBJ2-3, the V gene TRBV27; D unresolved. Germline CDR1 MNHEY, CDR2 SMNVEV (reference sequence). Deletions cut 6 bases from V and 3 bases from J, with 13 bases between. The CDR3 runs to 14 residues. The chain's CDR3 is CASSFGSQTDTQYF. CDR3 in DNA: TGTGCCAGCAGCTTTGGCAGTCAGACAGATACGCAGTATTTT.

V is TRBV1 and J is TRBJ2-7; the table's D gene call, TRBD1, was not cross checked with the DNA. TRBV1 is deemed a pseudogene. The CDR3 totals 19 residues. The CDR3 sequence: CTSSQDRSTGRRQNYEQYF. CDR3 DNA: TGCACCAGCAGCCAAGACCGATCAACCGGCAGGAGACAGAATTACGAGCAGTACTTC.